These 23 T cell receptor beta chains came from one sample sequenced in a study of beta chain features in type 1 diabetes (dated by TCRdb to about 2018). The receptor library was made with the immunoSEQ multiplex PCR assay. The entire isolated RNA was reverse transcribed using the High Capacity cDNA Reverse Transcription Kit, and thus expressed TCRB transcripts were sequenced. Held by TCRdb, this immuneACCESS table contains in-frame sequences only and omits some clones. Under half of the omission traces to an unresolved V gene where checked; the cause of the rest is unknown. Within this sample are under 450,000 clones, with over 11% of them counted one time only. Jointly, the top ten make up less than 0.04% of the sample. The sample comprised naive CD4+ T cells from blood. The cell subset or site label corresponds to: true naive CD4+ T cells. The source is a man younger than 40 in good health.

The rearrangement joins TRBV20-1 to TRBJ1-1; D gene uncertain. V was clipped by 2 bases and J by 10 bases, with 11 bases between them. CDR3 length equals 11 residues. Germline V gives CDR1 DFQATT, CDR2 SNEGSKA (reference sequence). This CDR3 reads CSARKALGAFF. CDR3 DNA: TGCAGTGCTAGAAAGGCACTTGGAGCTTTCTTT.

The chain couples TRBV30 to TRBJ1-4; possibly TRBD1 for D (5 bases). V was clipped by 0 bases and J by 8 bases, with 16 bases between them. The CDR3 has 15 amino acids. Germline CDR1 is GTSNPN and CDR2 is SVGIG (reference sequence). This CDR3 is CAWSVVSGLNEKLFF. As DNA, the CDR3 is TGTGCCTGGAGTGTAGTATCAGGGCTTAACGAAAAACTGTTTTTT.

The genes are TRBV5-1 and TRBJ2-6; TRBD1 might be the D (5 bases). There are 15 residues in the CDR3. Trimming shortened V by 4 bases and J by 1 base, and 9 bases separated the two germline ends. Germline V gives CDR1 SGHRS, CDR2 YFSETQ. In DNA, the CDR3 is TGCGCCAGCAGCAAAGGACAATCTGGGGCCAACGTCCTGACTTTC. Translation gives CASSKGQSGANVLTF.

This sequence joins TRBV27 and TRBJ2-5, with 7 bases identical to TRBD2. CDR3 length: 15 amino acids. The junction had 4 bases not matched to a gene; V was cut back by 1 base and J by 2 bases. Germline V gene sequence: CDR1 MNHEY, CDR2 SMNVEV (reference sequence). The CDR3 reads CASSLYTGGQETQYF. The CDR3 region has the DNA TGTGCCAGCAGTTTATATACGGGGGGTCAAGAGACCCAGTACTTC.

This clone has a handful of counts. The chain combines TRBV5-1 with TRBJ2-7; 7 bases fit TRBD1. Germline V gives CDR1 SGHRS, CDR2 YFSETQ. V shed 4 bases, J shed 6 bases, and the junction held 7 bases outside the gene matches. The CDR3 has 13 residues. CDR3 sequence: CASSRLTGSEQYV. In DNA, the CDR3 is TGCGCCAGCAGCCGACTGACAGGGTCCGAGCAGTACGTC.

In this sample, this clone turned up a few times. The rearrangement links TRBV6-6 to TRBJ2-4; 7 bases line up with TRBD1. V shed 2 bases, J shed 4 bases, and the junction held 8 bases outside the gene matches. This CDR3 has 16 amino acids. The germline V gene encodes CDR1 MNHNY and CDR2 SVGAGI (reference sequence). In DNA, the CDR3 is TGTGCCAGCAGTTACCCGGGACGACAGGGAAAAAACATTCAGTACTTC. This gives the protein CASSYPGRQGKNIQYF.

This clone was recorded a few times. The chain has TRBV27 and TRBJ2-4, with D perhaps given as TRBD1 or TRBD2 (6 bases each). The germline gives CDR1 MNHEY, CDR2 SMNVEV (reference sequence). V was clipped by 4 bases and J by 8 bases, with 12 bases between them. CDR3 length: 13 residues. Here the CDR3 DNA reads TGTGCCAGCAGTTACCGGGGGCTGGACATTCAGTACTTC. Its translation is CASSYRGLDIQYF.

The chain recombines TRBV5-1 with TRBJ2-3; D possibly corresponds to TRBD1 (5 bases). V lost 0 bases and J 3 bases, leaving 11 bases between the germline ends. CDR1 SGHRS and CDR2 YFSETQ come from the germline V gene. This CDR3 comprises 15 residues. CDR3 sequence: CASSLEAHRTDTQYF. The CDR3 nucleotides read TGCGCCAGCAGCTTGGAGGCCCACAGGACAGATACGCAGTATTTT.

The chain employs TRBV2 and TRBJ2-3; 9 bases are a match to TRBD1. V shed 5 bases and J 6 bases; nucleotides not matched to a gene: 6. Germline CDR1 and CDR2: SNHLY and FYNNEI. This CDR3 comprises 14 residues. The CDR3 DNA is TGTGCCAGCAGTCCGGACAGGGGTGGGGATACGCAGTATTTT. It specifies CASSPDRGGDTQYF.

Only a few counts were recorded for this clone. This sequence joins TRBV6-5 and TRBJ2-3; maybe TRBD1 (5 bases). The V end lost 2 bases, the J end lost 8 bases, and 11 bases lay between the germline ends. The CDR3 has 13 amino acids. The germline CDR1 and CDR2 sequences are MNHEY and SVGAGI. CDR3 bases: TGTGCCAGCAGTTACGACACAGGTAGTACGCAGTATTTT. Residues: CASSYDTGSTQYF.

This chain uses TRBV4-3 with TRBJ2-3; 14 bases match TRBD2. Unmatched junction bases numbered 2, after V lost 2 bases and J lost 4 bases. CDR3 length: 16 amino acids. Germline CDR1 is LGHNA and CDR2 is YSLEER. The CDR3 bases are TGCGCCAGCAGCCAAAGACTAGCGGGAGGGGCAGATACGCAGTATTTT. This gives the protein CASSQRLAGGADTQYF.

A word on this clone: In the same sample, other DNA sequences code for this CDR3. The J gene is TRBJ1-1, the V gene TRBV4-1, with D tentatively TRBD1 (6 bases). Trimming removed 2 bases at V and 0 bases at J, with 10 bases between. CDR1 and CDR2 from the germline V gene are MGHRA and YSYEKL. The CDR3 sequence is 15 residues long. As DNA, the CDR3 is TGCGCCAGCAGCCAACGCACAGGGCTGAACACTGAAGCTTTCTTT. Its translation: CASSQRTGLNTEAFF.

The chain is built from TRBV7-2 and TRBJ2-1; 7 bases line up with TRBD1. The V segment lost 5 bases and the J segment 3 bases; nucleotides outside the gene matches: 7. Germline CDR1 SGHTA, CDR2 FQGNSA. CDR3 length: 15 amino acids. The CDR3 DNA sequence: TGTGCCAGCAGCGTCACGAGGGACAGCTACAATGAGCAGTTCTTC. It encodes CASSVTRDSYNEQFF.

The gene calls are TRBV5-1 and TRBJ2-2, with D possibly matching TRBD2 (5 bases). Germline-derived CDR1 and CDR2 are SGHRS and YFSETQ. The V and J ends lost 0 bases and 6 bases respectively, with 9 bases between them. The CDR3 is made up of 14 amino acids. CDR3 amino acids: CASSLEGGSGELFF. CDR3 bases: TGCGCCAGCAGCTTGGAGGGCGGGTCCGGGGAGCTGTTTTTT.

In its sample, this clone was seen a few times. This chain links TRBV5-1 with TRBJ2-5; 9 bases map to TRBD2. Germline CDR1 reads SGHRS; CDR2 reads YFSETQ. With 4 bases clipped from V and 3 bases from J, the junction kept 4 bases outside the gene matches. The CDR3 runs to 14 residues. As DNA, the CDR3 is TGCGCCAGCAGCGTGACTAGCGGTAAAGAGACCCAGTACTTC. Translated: CASSVTSGKETQYF.

This clone was counted only a few times. The rearrangement joins TRBV14 to TRBJ2-1, with D maybe TRBD2 (7 bases). V was clipped by 6 bases and J by 9 bases, with 18 bases between them. The CDR3 has 14 amino acids. In germline, CDR1 is SGHDN, CDR2 FVKESK. CDR3 amino acids: CASRIGGGTAEQFF. CDR3 in DNA: TGTGCCAGCAGAATAGGGGGAGGGACGGCTGAGCAGTTCTTC.

CDR3 sequence: CASSLTPGGDYTF. Written as DNA, the CDR3 is TGCGCCAGCAGCTTGACCCCTGGTGGAGACTACACCTTC. This chain joins TRBV5-1 and TRBJ1-2; no definite D call. Per germline, CDR1 SGHRS and CDR2 YFSETQ. This CDR3 contains 13 residues. V gave up 1 base and J gave up 10 bases, with 14 bases separating them.

This clone was counted between two and nine times. The V call is TRBV5-8, the J call TRBJ2-1; 14 positions agree with TRBD2. The CDR3 length is 17 residues. In germline, CDR1 is SGHTS, CDR2 YDEGEE. The ends lost 4 bases at V and 6 bases at J; junction bases unmatched: 9. CDR3 coding DNA: TGTGCCAGCAGCACTGGGACTAGCGGGAGATTCTTCAATGAGCAGTTCTTC. This translates into CASSTGTSGRFFNEQFF. Full variable domain (remainder filled in from reference TRBV5-8 and TRBJ2-1): EAGVTQSPTHLIKTRGQQATLRCSPISGHTSVYWYQQALGLGLQFLLWYDEGEERNRGNFPPRFSGRQFPNYSSELNVNALELEDSALYLCASSTGTSGRFFNEQFFGPGTRLTVL.

This sequence joins TRBV2 and TRBJ1-2; D is uncertain. V lost 2 bases and J lost 6, with 7 bases in between. This CDR3 is built from 12 residues. The germline CDR1 and CDR2 sequences are SNHLY and FYNNEI. CDR3 sequence: CASSEWPDGYTF. DNA of the CDR3: TGTGCCAGCAGTGAATGGCCCGATGGCTACACCTTC.

This clone was detected only a few times. V gene TRBV10-3 combines with J gene TRBJ2-7, with D tentatively TRBD1 or TRBD2 (5 bases each). Trimming removed 6 bases from V and 1 base from J, with 13 bases in between. Germline-derived CDR1 and CDR2 are ENHRY and SYGVKD. CDR3 size: 14 residues. In DNA form, the CDR3 reads TGTGCCATCAGAACTAGTGGGGCTTCCTACGAGCAGTACTTC. Amino acid sequence: CAIRTSGASYEQYF.

This clone was picked up a small number of times. The V call is TRBV18, the J call TRBJ2-5; TRBD1 or TRBD2 may be the D gene (5 bases each). This CDR3 comprises 14 residues. Germline CDR1 reads KGHSH; CDR2 reads LQKENI. V was cut by 2 bases and J by 5 bases, with 12 bases left in between. CDR3 in DNA: TGTGCCAGCTCACCAAACTCCAGGGAGGAGACCCAGTACTTC. Translation: CASSPNSREETQYF.

The CDR3: CASSLEQGVGTEAFF. The CDR3 DNA is TGTGCCAGCAGCTTAGAACAGGGCGTAGGCACTGAAGCTTTCTTT. The chain joins TRBV13 to TRBJ1-1, with a tentative D call TRBD1 (6 bases). Germline loops: CDR1 PRHDT, CDR2 FYEKMQ (reference sequence). V was clipped by 1 base and J by 4 bases, with 13 bases between them. The CDR3 is 15 amino acids.

This clone was seen more than once but under ten times. This rearrangement joins TRBV5-1 to TRBJ2-7; possibly TRBD1 or TRBD2 for D (6 bases each). The V gene's germline CDR1 is SGHRS and CDR2 YFSETQ. With 5 bases removed from V and 1 base from J, the gap between germline ends came to 13 bases. This CDR3 is built from 14 residues. CDR3 residues: CASRGRGRSYEQYV. The CDR3 DNA reads as TGCGCCAGCAGAGGCCGGGGGCGATCCTACGAGCAGTACGTC.